The rows below give T cell receptor beta chains drawn from one sample of a study of T cells in Graves' hyperthyroidism and ophthalmopathy. TCRdb itself ran the multiplex PCR reads through MiXCR, one entry per CDR3 protein. The sample yields about 720,000 distinct CDR3 sequences, over 15% seen once. Material for sequencing was blood. These TCRs come from a woman between 45 and 60 years old with Graves' hyperthyroidism that later progressed to Graves' ophthalmopathy. Both conserved end residues are part of each CDR3. A D gene is named only where the DNA matches it firmly. Where a row states a size, it is once, few, many or the class of an expanded clone; other rows omit it.

D gene | clone size | J gene | CDR3 length | V gene | CDR3 protein | CDR3 DNA
TRBD1 | many | TRBJ1-5 | 16 | TRBV12-3/TRBV12-4 | CASSLGGQGVNQPQHF | TGTGCCAGCAGTTTAGGGGGACAGGGAGTCAATCAGCCCCAGCATTTT
NA | NA | TRBJ1-5 | 17 | TRBV19 | CASSPPGDPYSNQPQHF | TGTGCCAGTAGTCCCCCAGGGGACCCATATAGCAATCAGCCCCAGCATTTT
NA | many | TRBJ2-3 | 14 | TRBV27 | CASSRKTTSDTQYF | TGTGCCAGCAGCCGAAAGACTACTTCAGATACGCAGTATTTT
TRBD1 | many | TRBJ1-3 | 13 | TRBV20-1 | CSASRTGWDTIYF | TGCAGTGCTAGTAGGACAGGCTGGGACACCATATATTTT
NA | few | TRBJ1-1 | 14 | TRBV19 | CASNQGRRNTEAFF | TGTGCCAGTAATCAGGGGAGGAGGAACACTGAAGCTTTCTTT
NA | many | TRBJ2-7 | 10 | TRBV20-1 | CSALMREQYF | TGCAGTGCTCTCATGCGGGAGCAGTACTTC
TRBD1 | NA | TRBJ2-7 | 15 | TRBV6-1 | CASSWDRRHVYEQYF | TGTGCCAGCAGTTGGGACAGGCGACATGTCTACGAGCAGTACTTC
NA | many | TRBJ1-1 | 13 | TRBV2 | CASSLPGRTEAFF | TGTGCCAGCAGCCTGCCAGGGAGGACTGAAGCTTTCTTT
TRBD1 | few | TRBJ1-5 | 12 | TRBV30 | CAWGQDRLPQHF | TGTGCCTGGGGACAGGACCGTCTGCCCCAGCATTTT
NA | few | TRBJ1-3 | 15 | TRBV20-1 | CSARGGTDSGNTIYF | TGCAGTGCTAGAGGCGGGACGGACTCTGGAAACACCATATATTTT
NA | few | TRBJ1-5 | 15 | TRBV6-1 | CASSEGRSPNQPQHF | TGTGCCAGCAGTGAAGGACGCAGCCCCAATCAGCCCCAGCATTTT
NA | many | TRBJ1-1 | 18 | TRBV5-1 | CASSLEVWGSGMNTEAFF | TGCGCCAGCAGCTTGGAGGTTTGGGGTAGCGGTATGAACACTGAAGCTTTCTTT
NA | NA | TRBJ1-2 | 14 | TRBV10-1 | CASSAGTAGYGYTF | TGCGCCAGCAGTGCCGGGACGGCGGGCTATGGCTACACCTTC
TRBD1 | many | TRBJ1-1 | 14 | TRBV5-1 | CASSSGGMNTEAFF | TGTGCCAGCAGTTCAGGGGGAATGAACACTGAAGCTTTCTTT
TRBD1 | NA | TRBJ1-1 | 17 | TRBV6-1 | CASTPGTGNGEKTEAFF | TGTGCCAGCACCCCTGGGACAGGGAATGGGGAAAAGACTGAAGCTTTCTTT
NA | NA | TRBJ1-1 | 14 | TRBV3-1 | CASSPSRVSTEAFF | TGTGCCAGCAGCCCCAGCAGGGTTAGCACTGAAGCTTTCTTT
NA | few | TRBJ2-3 | 14 | TRBV7-8 | CASSLEALGDTQYF | TGTGCCAGCAGCTTAGAGGCCCTCGGGGATACGCAGTATTTT
NA | many | TRBJ2-2 | 18 | TRBV3-1 | CASSQVAGALTNTGELFF | TGTGCCAGCAGCCAAGTTGCGGGGGCCTTAACGAACACCGGGGAGCTGTTTTTT
NA | NA | TRBJ1-1 | 15 | TRBV9 | CASSVGRDLNTEAFF | TGTGCCAGCAGCGTAGGGAGGGACTTAAACACTGAAGCTTTCTTT
TRBD1 | many | TRBJ1-1 | 16 | TRBV4-1 | CASSHVRGTANTEAFF | TGCGCCAGCAGCCATGTTCGCGGGACAGCAAACACTGAAGCTTTCTTT
TRBD1 | NA | TRBJ2-5 | 15 | TRBV24-1 | CATSEADRALETQYF | TGTGCCACCAGTGAGGCCGACAGGGCACTCGAGACCCAGTACTTC
NA | many | TRBJ2-7 | 14 | TRBV20-1 | CSARGRVTSYEQYF | TGCAGTGCTAGAGGGAGGGTCACATCCTACGAGCAGTACTTC
NA | few | TRBJ2-6 | 19 | TRBV4-1 | CASSQGAGTLGPGANVLTF | TGCGCCAGCAGCCAAGGCGCCGGGACGCTAGGGCCAGGGGCCAACGTCCTGACTTTC
NA | few | TRBJ1-1 | 15 | TRBV5-5 | CASSLALQVNTDAFF | TGTGCCAGCAGCTTGGCCCTACAGGTAAACACTGATGCTTTCTTT
NA | few | TRBJ2-1 | 16 | TRBV6-2/TRBV6-3 | CASTVGARSSYNEQFF | TGTGCCAGCACTGTGGGGGCCCGGAGCTCCTACAATGAGCAGTTCTTC
NA | NA | TRBJ2-3 | 17 | TRBV4-1 | CASSQETLDRSRRTQYF | TGCGCCAGCAGCCAAGAAACCCTTGACAGATCCCGGCGTACGCAGTATTTT
NA | many | TRBJ1-2 | 14 | TRBV3-1 | CASSQGNTNYGYTF | TGTGCCAGCAGCCAAGGGAACACAAACTATGGCTACACCTTC
TRBD1 | many | TRBJ1-5 | 14 | TRBV2 | CASYRGEGNQPQHF | TGTGCCAGCTACAGGGGCGAGGGCAATCAGCCCCAGCATTTT
NA | many | TRBJ1-1 | 14 | TRBV2 | CASRRRVMNTEAFF | TGTGCCAGCAGGAGAAGGGTCATGAACACTGAAGCTTTCTTT
NA | NA | TRBJ2-7 | 14 | TRBV19 | CASSRRDTVYEQYF | TGTGCCAGTAGTCGCCGGGACACGGTCTACGAGCAGTACTTC
NA | few | TRBJ2-1 | 14 | TRBV30 | CAWSPGPSYNEQFF | TGTGCCTGGAGTCCGGGACCATCCTACAATGAGCAGTTCTTC